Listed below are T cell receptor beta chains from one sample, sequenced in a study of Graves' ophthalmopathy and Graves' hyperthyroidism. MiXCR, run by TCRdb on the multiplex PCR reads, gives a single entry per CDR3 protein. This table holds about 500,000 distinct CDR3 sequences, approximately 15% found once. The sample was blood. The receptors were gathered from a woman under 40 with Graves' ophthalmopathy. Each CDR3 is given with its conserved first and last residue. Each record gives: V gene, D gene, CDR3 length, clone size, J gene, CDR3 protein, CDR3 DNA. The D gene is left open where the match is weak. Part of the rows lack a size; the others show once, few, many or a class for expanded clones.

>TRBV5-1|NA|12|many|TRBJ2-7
CASRRDSYEQYF
TGCGCCAGCAGGCGGGACAGCTACGAGCAGTACTTC
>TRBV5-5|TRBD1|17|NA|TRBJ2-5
CASSSRTGLNPQETQYF
TGTGCCAGCAGCTCCCGGACAGGGTTGAACCCCCAAGAGACCCAGTACTTC
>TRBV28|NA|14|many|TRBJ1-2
CASSLRVSVPGYTF
TGTGCCAGCAGTTTACGGGTATCCGTACCCGGCTACACCTTC
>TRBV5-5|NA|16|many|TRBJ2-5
CASSAGGGLVRETQYF
TGTGCCAGCAGCGCAGGGGGGGGGCTAGTCCGGGAGACCCAGTACTTC
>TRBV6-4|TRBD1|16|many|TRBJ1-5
CASSDRDRGAHQPQHF
TGTGCCAGCAGTGACCGGGACAGGGGAGCGCACCAGCCCCAGCATTTT
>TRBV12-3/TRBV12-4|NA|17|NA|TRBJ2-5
CASSLRVAEGYQETQYF
TGTGCCAGCAGTTTGCGGGTGGCGGAGGGGTACCAAGAGACCCAGTACTTC
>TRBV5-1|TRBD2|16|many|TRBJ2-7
CASSTESGLAGYEQYF
TGCGCCAGCAGCACGGAATCGGGACTAGCGGGCTACGAGCAGTACTTC
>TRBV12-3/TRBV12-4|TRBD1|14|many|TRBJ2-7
CASSFGGQGREQYF
TGTGCCAGCAGTTTCGGGGGACAGGGGCGCGAGCAGTACTTC
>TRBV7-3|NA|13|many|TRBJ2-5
CASSLELVETQYF
TGTGCCAGCAGCTTAGAACTAGTGGAGACCCAGTACTTC
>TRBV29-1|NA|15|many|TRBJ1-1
CSVGRPGGTNTEAFF
TGCAGCGTTGGACGACCTGGAGGGACGAACACTGAAGCTTTCTTT
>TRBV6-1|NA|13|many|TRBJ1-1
CASSKQSNTEAFF
TGTGCCAGCAGTAAACAATCGAACACTGAAGCTTTCTTT
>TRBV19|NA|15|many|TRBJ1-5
CASGQKGRINQPQHF
TGTGCCAGTGGTCAAAAGGGACGGATCAATCAGCCCCAGCATTTT
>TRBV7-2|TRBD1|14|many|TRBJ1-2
CASSSSGGAYGYTF
TGTGCCAGCAGCTCATCAGGGGGCGCATACGGCTACACCTTC
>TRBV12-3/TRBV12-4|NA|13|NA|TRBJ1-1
CASTNRGPTEAFF
TGTGCCAGCACCAACCGGGGTCCCACTGAAGCTTTCTTT
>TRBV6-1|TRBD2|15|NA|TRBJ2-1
CASNSRLAGGNEQFF
TGTGCCAGCAACTCACGACTAGCGGGGGGCAATGAGCAGTTCTTC
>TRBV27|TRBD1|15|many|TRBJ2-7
CASSPSGTGGSGQYF
TGTGCCAGCAGTCCTTCCGGGACAGGGGGTTCCGGGCAGTACTTC
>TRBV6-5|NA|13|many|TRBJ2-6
CASSNSGANVLTF
TGTGCCAGCAGTAACTCTGGGGCCAACGTCCTGACTTTC
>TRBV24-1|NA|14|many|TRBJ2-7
CATSGSGSVYEQYF
TGTGCCACCAGTGGCTCTGGTAGTGTCTACGAGCAGTACTTC
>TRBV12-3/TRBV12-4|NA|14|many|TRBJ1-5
CASEGSGGNQPQHF
TGTGCCAGCGAAGGTAGTGGGGGCAATCAGCCCCAGCATTTT
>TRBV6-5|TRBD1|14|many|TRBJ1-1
CATSGGGPNTEAFF
TGTGCCACCTCAGGGGGCGGACCGAACACTGAAGCTTTCTTT
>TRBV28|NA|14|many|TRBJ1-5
CASISGRINQPQHF
TGTGCCAGCATTTCAGGTCGCATCAATCAGCCCCAGCATTTT
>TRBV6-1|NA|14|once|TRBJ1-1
CASSEGSVFTEAFF
TGTGCCAGCAGTGAGGGGAGCGTCTTCACTGAAGCTTTCTTT